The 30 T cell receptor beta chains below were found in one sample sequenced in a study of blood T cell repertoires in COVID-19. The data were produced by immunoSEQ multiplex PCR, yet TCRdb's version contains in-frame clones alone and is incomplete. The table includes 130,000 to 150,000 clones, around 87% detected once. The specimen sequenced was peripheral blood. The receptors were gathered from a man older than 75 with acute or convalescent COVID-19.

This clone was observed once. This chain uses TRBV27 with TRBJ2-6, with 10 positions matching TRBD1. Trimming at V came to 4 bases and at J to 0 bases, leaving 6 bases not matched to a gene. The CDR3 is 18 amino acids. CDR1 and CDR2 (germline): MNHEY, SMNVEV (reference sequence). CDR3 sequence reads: CASSSLGTGVSGANVLTF. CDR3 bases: TGTGCCAGCAGTTCCCTCGGGACAGGGGTCTCTGGGGCCAACGTCCTGACTTTC.

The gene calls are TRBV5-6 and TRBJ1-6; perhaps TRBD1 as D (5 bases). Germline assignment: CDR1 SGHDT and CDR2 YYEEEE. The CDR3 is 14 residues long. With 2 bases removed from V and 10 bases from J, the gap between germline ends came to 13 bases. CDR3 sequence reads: CASSLGDSGSPLHF. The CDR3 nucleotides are TGTGCCAGCAGCTTAGGGGATAGCGGATCACCCCTCCACTTT.

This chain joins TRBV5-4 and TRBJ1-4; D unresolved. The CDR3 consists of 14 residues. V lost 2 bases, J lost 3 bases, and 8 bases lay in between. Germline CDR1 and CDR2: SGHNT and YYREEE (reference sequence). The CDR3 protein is CASSFGVSNEKLFF. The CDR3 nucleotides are TGTGCCAGCAGCTTCGGGGTTTCTAATGAAAAACTGTTTTTT.

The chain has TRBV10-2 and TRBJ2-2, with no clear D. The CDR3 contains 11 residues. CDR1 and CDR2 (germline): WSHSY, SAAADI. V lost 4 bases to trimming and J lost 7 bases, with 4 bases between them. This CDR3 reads CASSAVGELFF. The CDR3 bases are TGCGCCAGCAGTGCTGTCGGGGAGCTGTTTTTT.

DNA for the CDR3: TGTGCCAGCAGCTCGGGACAGGGAAATTCACCCCTCCACTTT. Protein sequence: CASSSGQGNSPLHF. The chain recombines TRBV7-9 with TRBJ1-6; 9 bases agree with TRBD1. Per germline, CDR1 SEHNR and CDR2 FQNEAQ (reference sequence). CDR3 length: 14 amino acids. The V segment lost 4 bases and the J segment 7 bases; nucleotides outside the gene matches: 2. The full variable domain, with the rest looked up from reference TRBV7-9 and TRBJ1-6, is DTGVSQNPRHKITKRGQNVTFRCDPISEHNRLYWYRQTLGQGPEFLTYFQNEAQLEKSRLLSDRFSAERPKGSFSTLEIQRTEQGDSAMYLCASSSGQGNSPLHFGNGTRLTVT.

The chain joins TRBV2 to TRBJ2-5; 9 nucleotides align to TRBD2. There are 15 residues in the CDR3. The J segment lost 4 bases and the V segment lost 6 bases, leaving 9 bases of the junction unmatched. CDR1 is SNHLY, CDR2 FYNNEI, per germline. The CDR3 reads CASSGPVLAGETQYF. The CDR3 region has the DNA TGTGCCAGCAGCGGCCCGGTACTAGCGGGAGAGACCCAGTACTTC.

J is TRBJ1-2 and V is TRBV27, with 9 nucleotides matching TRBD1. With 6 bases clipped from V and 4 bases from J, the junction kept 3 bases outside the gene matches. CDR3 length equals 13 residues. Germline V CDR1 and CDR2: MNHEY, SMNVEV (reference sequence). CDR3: CASRGTGSYGYTF. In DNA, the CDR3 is TGTGCCAGCAGGGGGACAGGGAGCTATGGCTACACCTTC.

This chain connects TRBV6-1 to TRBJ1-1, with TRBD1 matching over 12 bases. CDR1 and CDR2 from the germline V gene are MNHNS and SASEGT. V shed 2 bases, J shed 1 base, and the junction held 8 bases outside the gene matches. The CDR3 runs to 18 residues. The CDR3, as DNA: TGTGCCAGCAGTGAAATACGGCGGGACAGGGGGCCGAACACTGAAGCTTTCTTT. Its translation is CASSEIRRDRGPNTEAFF.

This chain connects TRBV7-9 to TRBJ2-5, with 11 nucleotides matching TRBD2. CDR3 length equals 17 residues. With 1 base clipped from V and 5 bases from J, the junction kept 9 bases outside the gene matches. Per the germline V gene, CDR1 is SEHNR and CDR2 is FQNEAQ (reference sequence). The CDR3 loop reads CASSLVDWTSGSETQYF. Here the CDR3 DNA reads TGTGCCAGCAGCTTAGTTGACTGGACTAGCGGGTCGGAGACCCAGTACTTC.

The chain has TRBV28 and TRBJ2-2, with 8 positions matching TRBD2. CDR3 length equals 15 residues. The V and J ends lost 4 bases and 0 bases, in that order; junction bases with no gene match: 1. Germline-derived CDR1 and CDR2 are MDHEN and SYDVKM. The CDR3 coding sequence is TGTGCCAGCAGTTCGGGACTAGCGAACACCGGGGAGCTGTTTTTT. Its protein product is CASSSGLANTGELFF.

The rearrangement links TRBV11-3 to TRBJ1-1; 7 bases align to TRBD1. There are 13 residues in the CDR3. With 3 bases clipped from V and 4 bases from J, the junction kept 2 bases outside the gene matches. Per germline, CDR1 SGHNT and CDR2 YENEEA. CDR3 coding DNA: TGTGCCAGCAGCTTGACAGGGTTCACTGAAGCTTTCTTT. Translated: CASSLTGFTEAFF.

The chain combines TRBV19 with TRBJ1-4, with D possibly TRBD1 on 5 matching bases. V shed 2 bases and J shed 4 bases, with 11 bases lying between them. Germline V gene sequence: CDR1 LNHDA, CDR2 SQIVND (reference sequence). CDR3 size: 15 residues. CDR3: CASSISSGINEKLFF. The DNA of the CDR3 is TGTGCCAGTAGTATATCTTCAGGGATTAATGAAAAACTGTTTTTT.

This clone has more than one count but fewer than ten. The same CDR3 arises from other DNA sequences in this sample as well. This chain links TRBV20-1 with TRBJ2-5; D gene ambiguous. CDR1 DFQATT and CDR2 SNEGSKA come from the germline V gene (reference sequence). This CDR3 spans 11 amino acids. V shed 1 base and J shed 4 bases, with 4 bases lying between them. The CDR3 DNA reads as TGCAGTGCTAGAGTCTTAGAGACCCAGTACTTC. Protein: CSARVLETQYF.

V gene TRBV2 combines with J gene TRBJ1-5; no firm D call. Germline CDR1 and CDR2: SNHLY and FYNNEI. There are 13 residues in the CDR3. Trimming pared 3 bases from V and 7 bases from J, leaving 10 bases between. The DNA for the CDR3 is TGTGCCAGCAGTGAGAGGGAGGGCCAGCCCCAGCATTTT. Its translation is CASSEREGQPQHF.

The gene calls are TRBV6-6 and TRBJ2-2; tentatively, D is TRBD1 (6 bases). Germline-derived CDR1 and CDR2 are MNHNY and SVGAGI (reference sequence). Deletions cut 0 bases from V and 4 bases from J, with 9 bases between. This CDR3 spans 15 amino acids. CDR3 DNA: TGTGCCAGCAGTTACTCATCAGGGGCCACCGGGGAGCTGTTTTTT. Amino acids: CASSYSSGATGELFF.

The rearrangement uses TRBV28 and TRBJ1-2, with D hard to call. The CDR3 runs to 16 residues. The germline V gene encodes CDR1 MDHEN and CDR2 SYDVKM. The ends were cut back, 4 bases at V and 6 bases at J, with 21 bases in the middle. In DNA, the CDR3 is TGTGCCAGCAGTTCCTCCCGGGGTAGTCAGTCTCATGGCTACACCTTC. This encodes CASSSSRGSQSHGYTF.

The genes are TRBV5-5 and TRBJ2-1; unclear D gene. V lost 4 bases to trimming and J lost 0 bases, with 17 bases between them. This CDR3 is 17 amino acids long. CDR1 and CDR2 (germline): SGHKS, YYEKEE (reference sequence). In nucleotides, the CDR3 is TGTGCCAGCAGCACGGCGCGTTCTTGGAGCTCCTACAATGAGCAGTTCTTC. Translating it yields CASSTARSWSSYNEQFF.

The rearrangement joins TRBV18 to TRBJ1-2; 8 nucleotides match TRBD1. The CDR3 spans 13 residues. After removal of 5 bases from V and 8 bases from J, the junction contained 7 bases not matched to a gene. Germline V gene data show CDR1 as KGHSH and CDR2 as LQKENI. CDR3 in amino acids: CASSETGATGYTF. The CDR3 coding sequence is TGTGCCAGCTCAGAGACAGGGGCCACGGGCTACACCTTC.

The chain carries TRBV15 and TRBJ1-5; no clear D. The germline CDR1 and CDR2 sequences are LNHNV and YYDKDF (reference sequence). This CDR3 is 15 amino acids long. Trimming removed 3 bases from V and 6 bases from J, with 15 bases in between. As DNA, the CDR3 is TGTGCCACCAGCAGTGAGGCAGGTGAGGGTCAGCCCCAGCATTTT. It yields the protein CATSSEAGEGQPQHF.

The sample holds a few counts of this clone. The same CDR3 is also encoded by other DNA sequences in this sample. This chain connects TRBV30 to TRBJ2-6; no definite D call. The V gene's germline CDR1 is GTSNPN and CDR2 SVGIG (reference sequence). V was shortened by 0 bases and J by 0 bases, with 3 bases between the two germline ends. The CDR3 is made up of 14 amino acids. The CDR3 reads CAWSVSSGANVLTF. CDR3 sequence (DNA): TGTGCCTGGAGTGTTAGCTCTGGGGCCAACGTCCTGACTTTC.

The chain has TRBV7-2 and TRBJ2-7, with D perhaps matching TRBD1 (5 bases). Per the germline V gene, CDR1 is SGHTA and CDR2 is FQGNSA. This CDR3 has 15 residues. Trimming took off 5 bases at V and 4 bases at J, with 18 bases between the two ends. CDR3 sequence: CASSGHDSLPYEQYF. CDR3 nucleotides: TGTGCCAGCAGCGGACACGACAGCCTCCCGTACGAGCAGTACTTC.

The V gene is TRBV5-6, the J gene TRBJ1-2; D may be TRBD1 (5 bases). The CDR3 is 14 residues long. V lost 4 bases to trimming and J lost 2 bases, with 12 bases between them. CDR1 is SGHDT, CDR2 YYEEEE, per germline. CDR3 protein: CASSLRAGNYGYTF. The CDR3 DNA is TGTGCCAGCAGCCTCCGGGCAGGGAACTATGGCTACACCTTC.

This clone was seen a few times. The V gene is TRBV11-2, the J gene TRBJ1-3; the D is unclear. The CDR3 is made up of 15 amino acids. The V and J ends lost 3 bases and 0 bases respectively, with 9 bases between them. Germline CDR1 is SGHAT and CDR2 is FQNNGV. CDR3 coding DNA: TGTGCCAGCAGCTTTCCCCTATTCTCTGGAAACACCATATATTTT. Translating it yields CASSFPLFSGNTIYF. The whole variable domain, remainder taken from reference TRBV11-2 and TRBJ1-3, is EAGVAQSPRYKIIEKRQSVAFWCNPISGHATLYWYQQILGQGPKLLIQFQNNGVVDDSQLPKDRFSAERLKGVDSTLKIQPAKLEDSAVYLCASSFPLFSGNTIYFGEGSWLTVV.

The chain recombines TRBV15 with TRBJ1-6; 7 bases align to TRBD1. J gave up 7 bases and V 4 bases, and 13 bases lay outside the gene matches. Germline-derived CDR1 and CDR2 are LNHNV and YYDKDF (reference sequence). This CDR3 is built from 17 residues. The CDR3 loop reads CATSKSDRAFRNSPLHF. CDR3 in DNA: TGTGCCACCAGCAAAAGCGACAGGGCGTTTAGGAATTCACCCCTCCACTTT.

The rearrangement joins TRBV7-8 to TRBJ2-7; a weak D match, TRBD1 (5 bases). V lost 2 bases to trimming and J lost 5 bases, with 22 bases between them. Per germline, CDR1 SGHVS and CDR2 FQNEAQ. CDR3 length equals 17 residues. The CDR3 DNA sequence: TGTGCCAGCAGCTTACAAAGGGGCCTCCAGGCCATCCACGAGCAGTACTTC. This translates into CASSLQRGLQAIHEQYF.

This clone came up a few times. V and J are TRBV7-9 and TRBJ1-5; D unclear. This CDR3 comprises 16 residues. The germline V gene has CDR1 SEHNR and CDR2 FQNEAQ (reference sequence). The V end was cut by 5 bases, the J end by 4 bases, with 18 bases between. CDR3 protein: CASSRGAGELNQPQHF. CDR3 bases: TGTGCCAGCAGCCGCGGAGCTGGTGAGCTGAATCAGCCCCAGCATTTT.

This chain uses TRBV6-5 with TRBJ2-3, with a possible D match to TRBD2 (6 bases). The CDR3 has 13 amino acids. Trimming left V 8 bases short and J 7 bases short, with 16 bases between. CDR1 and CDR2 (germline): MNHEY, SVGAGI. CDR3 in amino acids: CASWGDLRHTQYF. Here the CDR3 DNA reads TGTGCCAGCTGGGGGGACTTGAGGCATACGCAGTATTTT.

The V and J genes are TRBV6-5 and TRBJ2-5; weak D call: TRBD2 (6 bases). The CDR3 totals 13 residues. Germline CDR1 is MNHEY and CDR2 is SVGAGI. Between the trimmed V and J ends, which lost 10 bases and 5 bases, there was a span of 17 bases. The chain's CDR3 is CATGGTVWETQYF. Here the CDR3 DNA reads TGTGCCACCGGGGGAACAGTATGGGAGACCCAGTACTTC.

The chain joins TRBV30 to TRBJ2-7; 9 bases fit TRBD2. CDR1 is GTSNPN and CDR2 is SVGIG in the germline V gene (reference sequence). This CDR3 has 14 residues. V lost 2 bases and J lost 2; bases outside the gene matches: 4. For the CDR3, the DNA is TGTGCCTGGAGTACCCGCGGGAGGGCCTACGAGCAGTACTTC. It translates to CAWSTRGRAYEQYF. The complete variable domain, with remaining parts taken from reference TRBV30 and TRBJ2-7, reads SQTIHQWPATLVQPVGSPLSLECTVEGTSNPNLYWYRQAAGRGLQLLFYSVGIGQISSEVPQNLSASRPQDRQFILSSKKLLLSDSGFYLCAWSTRGRAYEQYFGPGTRLTVT.

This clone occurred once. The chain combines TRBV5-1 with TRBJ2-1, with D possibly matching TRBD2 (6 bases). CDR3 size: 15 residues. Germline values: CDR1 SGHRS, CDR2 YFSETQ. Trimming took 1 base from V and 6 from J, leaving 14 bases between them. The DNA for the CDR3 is TGCGCCAGCAGCTTGCCCGGGGGATTGATCAATGAGCAGTTCTTC. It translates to CASSLPGGLINEQFF.